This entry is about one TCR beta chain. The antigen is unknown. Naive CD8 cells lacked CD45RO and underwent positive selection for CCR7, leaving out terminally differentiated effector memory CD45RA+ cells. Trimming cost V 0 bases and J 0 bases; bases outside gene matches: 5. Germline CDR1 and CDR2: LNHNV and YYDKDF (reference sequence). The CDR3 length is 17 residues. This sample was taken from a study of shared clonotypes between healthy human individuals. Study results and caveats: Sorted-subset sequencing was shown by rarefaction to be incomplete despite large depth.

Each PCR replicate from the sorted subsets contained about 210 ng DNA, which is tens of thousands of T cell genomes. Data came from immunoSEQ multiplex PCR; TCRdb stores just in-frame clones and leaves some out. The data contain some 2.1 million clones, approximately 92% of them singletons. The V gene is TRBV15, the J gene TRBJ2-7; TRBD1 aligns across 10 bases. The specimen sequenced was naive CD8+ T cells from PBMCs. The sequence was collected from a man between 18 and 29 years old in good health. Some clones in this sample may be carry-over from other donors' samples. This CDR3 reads CATSRESWTGGSYEQYF. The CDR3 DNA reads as TGTGCCACCAGCAGAGAAAGCTGGACAGGGGGCTCCTACGAGCAGTACTTC.